Listed here are 25 T cell receptor beta chains from one sample, sequenced in a study of T cells in Graves' hyperthyroidism and ophthalmopathy. RNA transcripts were the template for amplifying TCR beta CDR3 regions. The primer set for the first-round RT-PCR of the TCR CDR3 was HTBI. One entry per CDR3 protein, called by TCRdb with MiXCR from the multiplex PCR reads. The sample lists roughly 500,000 distinct CDR3 sequences, about 16% occurring once. The specimen was blood. These TCRs come from a woman in her thirties with Graves' ophthalmopathy.

Ten or more counts support this clonotype. The chain links TRBV28 to TRBJ1-6; D may be TRBD1 (5 bases). The CDR3 has 16 residues. V shed 4 bases and J shed 8 bases, with 18 bases lying between them. Germline values: CDR1 MDHEN, CDR2 SYDVKM. This CDR3 is CASSSHTLPGYSPLHF. CDR3 DNA sequence: TGTGCCAGCAGTTCACATACTCTACCAGGGTATTCACCCCTCCACTTT.

This clonotype has only a few counts. This chain connects TRBV6-2 or TRBV6-3 to TRBJ2-1; D remains ambiguous. The germline V and J ends were trimmed by 2 bases and 9 bases, with 5 bases remaining between them. CDR1 MNHEY and CDR2 SVGEGT come from the germline V gene. CDR3 length: 11 amino acids. The CDR3 region is CASSYLGEQFF. The CDR3, as DNA: TGTGCCAGCAGTTACCTGGGTGAGCAGTTCTTC.

With respect to this clonotype: Sequence at one end of the junction differs from germline and may be a read error. The chain uses TRBV6-1 and TRBJ2-2; 15 bases match TRBD2. The CDR3 totals 20 residues. Germline V gene lookup returns CDR1 MNHNS and CDR2 SASEGT. The CDR3 here is CAISDQRGTSGRSRTGELFF. DNA of the CDR3: TGTGCCATCAGTGATCAAAGAGGGACTAGCGGGAGGTCTAGGACCGGGGAGCTGTTTTTT.

This clonotype was picked up many times. The genes are TRBV30 and TRBJ2-6, with D uncertain. V was clipped by 7 bases and J by 3 bases, with 10 bases between them. The germline gives CDR1 GTSNPN, CDR2 SVGIG (reference sequence). The CDR3 has 13 amino acids. The CDR3 DNA is TGTGCCTTTCAGAGAGATGGGGCCAACGTCCTGACTTTC. Protein sequence: CAFQRDGANVLTF.

This clonotype was seen many times. V is TRBV5-1 and J is TRBJ2-7, with unresolved D. The V gene's germline CDR1 is SGHRS and CDR2 YFSETQ. The V and J ends lost 0 bases and 2 bases respectively, with 12 bases between them. This CDR3 is 15 amino acids long. CDR3 region: CASSLAQASPYEQYF. As DNA, the CDR3 is TGCGCCAGCAGCTTGGCCCAAGCCTCTCCCTACGAGCAGTACTTC.

The chain joins TRBV6-2 or TRBV6-3 to TRBJ2-1, with 10 bases lining up with TRBD2. V gave up 6 bases and J gave up 4 bases; unmatched junction bases: 6. Germline-derived CDR1 and CDR2 are MNHEY and SVGEGT. The CDR3 has 15 amino acids. As DNA, the CDR3 is TGTGCCAGCAGCCCTGGGACTAGCGCTTACAATGAGCAGTTCTTC. Amino acid sequence: CASSPGTSAYNEQFF.

This clonotype has just a few counts. The rearrangement uses TRBV20-1 and TRBJ2-7, with D perhaps TRBD2 (5 bases). The CDR3 is made up of 17 amino acids. Germline V CDR1 and CDR2: DFQATT, SNEGSKA (reference sequence). Trimming left V 0 bases short and J 3 bases short, with 21 bases between. CDR3 coding DNA: TGCAGTGCTAGAGAGAGGGTAATACCATCGAGGGTCTACGAGCAGTACTTC. This gives the protein CSARERVIPSRVYEQYF.

This clonotype was counted many times. This chain links TRBV20-1 with TRBJ2-3; no firm D call. Germline CDR1 is DFQATT and CDR2 is SNEGSKA (reference sequence). The length of the CDR3 is 15 residues. V lost 6 bases to trimming and J lost 0 bases, with 16 bases between them. The chain's CDR3 is CSAQARPYSTDTQYF. DNA of the CDR3: TGCAGTGCCCAGGCTAGGCCTTATAGCACAGATACGCAGTATTTT.

This chain joins TRBV7-8 and TRBJ1-4, with 8 bases that match TRBD1. With 4 bases clipped from V and 3 bases from J, the junction kept 7 bases outside the gene matches. The length of the CDR3 is 16 residues. Germline V CDR1 and CDR2: SGHVS, FQNEAQ. The CDR3 sequence is CASSSTPGQANEKLFF. DNA of the CDR3: TGTGCCAGCAGCTCGACGCCGGGACAGGCTAATGAAAAACTGTTTTTT.

The genes are TRBV20-1 and TRBJ2-2, with D uncertain. CDR1 and CDR2 from the germline V gene are DFQATT and SNEGSKA (reference sequence). V lost 3 bases and J 4 bases, leaving 9 bases between the germline ends. The CDR3 is made up of 13 amino acids. CDR3 protein: CSARIPLTGELFF. In DNA, the CDR3 is TGCAGTGCTAGGATCCCCCTCACCGGGGAGCTGTTTTTT.

V and J are TRBV6-2 or TRBV6-3 and TRBJ2-7; D unclear. CDR3 length: 14 residues. The germline V and J ends were trimmed by 0 bases and 5 bases, with 11 bases remaining between them. In germline, CDR1 is MNHEY, CDR2 SVGEGT. The CDR3 nucleotides read TGTGCCAGCAGTTACTCGAATCCCCACAACGAGCAGTACTTC. As protein: CASSYSNPHNEQYF.

The sample holds a few counts of this clonotype. The CDR3 DNA sequence: TGTGCCAGCAGTTACGGAGGGGTCAACCCCCTCGAGCAGTACTTC. Translation gives CASSYGGVNPLEQYF. This chain connects TRBV6-2 or TRBV6-3 to TRBJ2-7; tentative D call: TRBD2 (6 bases). The CDR3 totals 15 residues. V dropped 2 bases and J dropped 6 bases, with 17 bases sitting between them. Germline V gene data show CDR1 as MNHEY and CDR2 as SVGEGT.

This clonotype has at least ten counts. The V call is TRBV7-3, the J call TRBJ2-1; D unresolved. The CDR3 is made up of 13 amino acids. In germline, CDR1 is SGHTA, CDR2 FQGTGA. Trimming took 5 bases from V and 4 from J, leaving 9 bases between them. This CDR3 is CASSLSLYNEQFF. The CDR3 DNA reads TGTGCCAGCAGCCTAAGTCTTTACAATGAGCAGTTCTTC.

This clonotype was seen ten or more times. The chain employs TRBV12-3 or TRBV12-4 and TRBJ2-6; D is undetermined. Trimming removed 1 base at V and 0 bases at J, with 13 bases between. The CDR3 has 18 amino acids. This CDR3 is CASSLGPVSLSGANVLTF. CDR3 nucleotide sequence: TGTGCCAGCAGTTTAGGGCCAGTGTCTCTCTCTGGGGCCAACGTCCTGACTTTC.

This clonotype was seen many times. CDR3 in DNA: TGCAGTGCTAGTGGGTCGGGAGGCACAGATACGCAGTATTTT. Protein sequence: CSASGSGGTDTQYF. The chain combines TRBV20-1 with TRBJ2-3; D may be TRBD2 (6 bases). Between the trimmed V and J ends, which lost 3 bases and 1 base, there was a span of 11 bases. This CDR3 spans 14 amino acids. Per the germline V gene, CDR1 is DFQATT and CDR2 is SNEGSKA (reference sequence).

In its sample, this clonotype was seen once. This chain links TRBV5-1 with TRBJ2-7; a possible D gene is TRBD2 (5 bases). Germline V CDR1 and CDR2: SGHRS, YFSETQ. This CDR3 is 13 amino acids long. V was trimmed by 4 bases and J by 5 bases, leaving 13 bases between them. CDR3 sequence reads: CASSPGFGNEQYF. Written as DNA, the CDR3 is TGCGCCAGCAGCCCGGGGTTCGGGAACGAGCAGTACTTC.

This clonotype has only a few counts. The chain couples TRBV5-8 to TRBJ2-5, with TRBD2 identical over 8 bases. V was clipped by 4 bases and J by 9 bases; unmatched bases: 5. The CDR3 runs 12 residues. CDR1 and CDR2 from the germline V gene are SGHTS and YDEGEE. CDR3 DNA: TGTGCCAGCAGCCCGGGGGGGGTGGCCCAGTACTTC. Translation gives CASSPGGVAQYF.

The rearrangement joins TRBV5-1 to TRBJ2-4; D gene unclear. The CDR3 runs to 19 residues. CDR1 is SGHRS and CDR2 is YFSETQ in the germline V gene. The ends were cut back, 0 bases at V and 1 base at J, with 20 bases in the middle. The CDR3 protein is CASSLGRRSVDSAKNIQYF. As DNA, the CDR3 is TGCGCCAGCAGCTTGGGTCGTCGTTCAGTTGACTCCGCCAAAAACATTCAGTACTTC.

Ten or more counts support this clonotype. V usage is TRBV7-2 and J usage is TRBJ2-7; TRBD2 aligns across 11 bases. The V and J ends lost 5 bases and 1 base, in that order; junction bases with no gene match: 4. The CDR3 runs to 15 residues. Germline V lookup: CDR1 SGHTA, CDR2 FQGNSA. The CDR3 protein is CASSLLAGGSYEQYF. CDR3 nucleotide sequence: TGTGCCAGCAGCCTATTAGCGGGAGGGTCCTACGAGCAGTACTTC.

This clonotype was seen many times. This chain joins TRBV28 and TRBJ1-1, with 7 bases fitting TRBD1. Trimming at V came to 6 bases and at J to 4 bases, leaving 20 bases not matched to a gene. The CDR3 spans 18 residues. Germline assignment: CDR1 MDHEN and CDR2 SYDVKM. The DNA for the CDR3 is TGTGCCAGCAGCCAAACAAATTATCACAGGGGTGCGGGCACTGAAGCTTTCTTT. Translation: CASSQTNYHRGAGTEAFF.

The V gene is TRBV24-1, the J gene TRBJ2-3; no definite D call. V dropped 3 bases and J dropped 1 base, with 13 bases sitting between them. This CDR3 is built from 16 residues. CDR1 is KGHDR and CDR2 is SFDVKD in the germline V gene. The CDR3 sequence: CATSDLPGSGTDTQYF. As DNA, the CDR3 is TGTGCCACCAGTGATCTCCCGGGCTCGGGCACAGATACGCAGTATTTT.

This clonotype was recorded many times. This CDR3 reads CASSPRDTDITDTQYF. As DNA, the CDR3 is TGTGCCAGCAGCCCCCGGGACACCGATATCACAGATACGCAGTATTTT. This chain joins TRBV7-9 and TRBJ2-3; TRBD1 is a possible D gene (6 bases). The CDR3 extends over 16 amino acids. CDR1 is SEHNR and CDR2 is FQNEAQ in the germline V gene (reference sequence). Between the trimmed V and J ends, which lost 5 bases and 2 bases, there was a span of 17 bases.

This clonotype was recorded many times. CDR3 nucleotides: TGTGCCAGCAGCCCACGTTTCCCCCCTGAGCAGTTCTTC. Protein sequence: CASSPRFPPEQFF. V and J are TRBV7-9 and TRBJ2-1, with D hard to call. The CDR3 extends over 13 amino acids. Trimming took off 5 bases at V and 9 bases at J, with 14 bases between the two ends. Per germline, CDR1 SEHNR and CDR2 FQNEAQ (reference sequence).

CDR3 DNA: TGTGCCAGCAGCTTAGGGTGGGATTCACCCCTCCACTTT. Translation gives CASSLGWDSPLHF. The rearrangement links TRBV7-3 to TRBJ1-6; D gene ambiguous. There are 13 residues in the CDR3. Germline V gene lookup returns CDR1 SGHTA and CDR2 FQGTGA. Between the trimmed V and J ends, which lost 2 bases and 8 bases, there was a span of 7 bases.

The chain couples TRBV29-1 to TRBJ2-1; no clear D gene. Deletions cut 4 bases from V and 8 bases from J, with 21 bases between. Germline V gene sequence: CDR1 SQVTM, CDR2 ANQGSEA. The CDR3 runs to 15 residues. The CDR3 DNA reads TGCAGCGTTGTTTCGGGCAGTCGTTCACCGGATGAGCAGTTCTTC. Translated: CSVVSGSRSPDEQFF.